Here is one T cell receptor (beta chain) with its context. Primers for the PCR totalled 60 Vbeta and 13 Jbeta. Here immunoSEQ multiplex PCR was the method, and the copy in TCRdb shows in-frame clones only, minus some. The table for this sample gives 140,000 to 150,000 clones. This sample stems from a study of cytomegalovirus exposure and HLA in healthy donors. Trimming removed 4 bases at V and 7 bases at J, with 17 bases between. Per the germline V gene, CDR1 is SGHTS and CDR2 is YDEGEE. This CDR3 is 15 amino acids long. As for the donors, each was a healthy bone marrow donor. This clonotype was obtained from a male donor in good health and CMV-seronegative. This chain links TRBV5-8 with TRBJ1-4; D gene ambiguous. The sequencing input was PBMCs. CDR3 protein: CASSPGNKDGEKLFF. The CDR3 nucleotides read TGTGCCAGCAGCCCGGGGAACAAGGACGGTGAAAAACTGTTTTTT.